A single sample is the source of the 32 T cell receptor beta chains below, sequenced in a study of CD8+CD57+ T cells in acquired aplastic anemia. Genomic DNA templated the TCR beta VDJ and CDR3 profiling. Each CDR3 protein is one row after TCRdb ran MiXCR on the reads. This table holds about 190,000 distinct CDR3 sequences, around half found once. Sequencing input: sorted CD4+, CD8+, or CD8+CD57+ T cells (not recorded which) from PBMCs. The receptors originated from a human donor in good health, serving as a control.

The chain is built from TRBV10-3 and TRBJ1-6; 9 bases line up with TRBD1. The germline CDR1 and CDR2 sequences are ENHRY and SYGVKD. V trimming: 9 bases; J trimming: 8 bases; junction bases outside the gene matches: 5. This CDR3 has 13 residues. CDR3 loop: CAIGTGSDSPLHF. The CDR3 DNA follows: TGTGCCATAGGGACAGGGTCGGATTCACCCCTCCACTTT.

This clonotype was observed at least ten times. This sequence joins TRBV5-4 and TRBJ2-5; 7 bases are shared with TRBD1. CDR1 and CDR2 from the germline V gene are SGHNT and YYREEE (reference sequence). The CDR3 is made up of 16 amino acids. V was clipped by 4 bases and J by 0 bases; unmatched bases: 9. The CDR3 loop reads CASSKGTDKYQETQYF. The CDR3 nucleotides are TGTGCCAGCAGCAAAGGGACAGATAAGTACCAAGAGACCCAGTACTTC. The complete variable domain, with remaining parts taken from reference TRBV5-4 and TRBJ2-5, reads ETGVTQSPTHLIKTRGQQVTLRCSSQSGHNTVSWYQQALGQGPQFIFQYYREEENGRGNFPPRFSGLQFPNYSSELNVNALELDDSALYLCASSKGTDKYQETQYFGPGTRLLVL.

This clonotype was seen a single time. The gene calls are TRBV24-1 and TRBJ2-2; D tentatively reads TRBD1 or TRBD2 (6 bases each). CDR1 and CDR2 from the germline V gene are KGHDR and SFDVKD. Trimming cost V 0 bases and J 6 bases, with 19 bases left between them. The CDR3 spans 18 residues. The CDR3 loop reads CATSDLPTSGAMAGELFF. Written as DNA, the CDR3 is TGTGCCACCAGTGATTTGCCTACCTCGGGGGCTATGGCCGGGGAGCTGTTTTTT.

In this sample, this clonotype turned up many times. The V gene is TRBV20-1, the J gene TRBJ1-1; D call uncertain. This CDR3 has 14 residues. Germline CDR1 is DFQATT and CDR2 is SNEGSKA (reference sequence). Trimming took 6 bases from V and 0 from J, leaving 14 bases between them. Here the CDR3 DNA reads TGCAGTGCCCCAAGTGGGCAGTTGAACACTGAAGCTTTCTTT. Protein product: CSAPSGQLNTEAFF.

The CDR3 DNA sequence: TGCAGTGCGTTAGGGACAGGGGGTAATCAGCCCCAGCATTTT. Translation: CSALGTGGNQPQHF. This chain uses TRBV20-1 with TRBJ1-5; 11 nucleotides align to TRBD1. Germline V gene sequence: CDR1 DFQATT, CDR2 SNEGSKA (reference sequence). V lost 6 bases to trimming and J lost 4 bases; unmatched junction nucleotides: 5. The CDR3 sequence is 14 residues long.

This clonotype was detected many times. An end of the junction does not agree with germline; a read error may underlie this. V gene TRBV3-1 combines with J gene TRBJ2-7; 11 bases align to TRBD2. From germline, CDR1 is LGHDT and CDR2 YNNKEL (reference sequence). CDR3 length: 12 amino acids. CDR3 protein: CASSLGTSGKSW. The CDR3 DNA reads TGTGCCAGCAGCCTCGGGACTAGCGGAAAATCGTGG.

The V gene is TRBV10-3, the J gene TRBJ2-5, with TRBD2 identical over 11 bases. The junction had 1 base not matched to a gene; V was cut back by 8 bases and J by 2 bases. This CDR3 contains 13 residues. CDR1 ENHRY and CDR2 SYGVKD come from the germline V gene. CDR3 bases: TGTGCCATCGGGACTAGCGGTCAAGAGACCCAGTACTTC. It specifies CAIGTSGQETQYF.

V is TRBV20-1 and J is TRBJ2-7; a weak D match, TRBD2 (6 bases). This CDR3 spans 14 amino acids. Trimming took off 6 bases at V and 2 bases at J, with 17 bases between the two ends. Per germline, CDR1 DFQATT and CDR2 SNEGSKA (reference sequence). The CDR3 protein is CSARKEGPAYEQYF. Written as DNA, the CDR3 is TGCAGTGCGCGGAAGGAGGGCCCAGCCTACGAGCAGTACTTC.

This clonotype showed up just once. The chain has TRBV2 and TRBJ2-2; tentative D call: TRBD1 (7 bases). The germline V gene encodes CDR1 SNHLY and CDR2 FYNNEI. Trimming left V 6 bases short and J 3 bases short, with 17 bases between. The CDR3 loop spans 16 amino acids. Here the CDR3 reads CASSKQGRLDTGELFF. The CDR3 DNA is TGTGCCAGCAGCAAACAGGGGAGACTAGACACCGGGGAGCTGTTTTTT.

This clonotype was recorded many times. The rearrangement joins TRBV12-3 or TRBV12-4 to TRBJ2-5; D gene unclear. V lost 4 bases and J 4 bases, leaving 16 bases between the germline ends. This CDR3 is 15 amino acids long. The CDR3: CASSSSPEAPETQYF. CDR3 DNA: TGTGCCAGCAGTTCTAGTCCCGAAGCTCCAGAGACCCAGTACTTC.

In this sample, this clonotype turned up a few times. Given a much more abundant clone one base away, this may be a read error. This chain uses TRBV7-2 with TRBJ2-1, with 8 positions matching TRBD1. This CDR3 has 15 amino acids. Germline-derived CDR1 and CDR2 are SGHTA and FQGNSA. V lost 6 bases to trimming and J lost 10 bases; unmatched junction nucleotides: 14. The CDR3 region has the DNA TGTGCCAGCAGTCCCCGGACAGGGTTTAGATACGAGCAGTTCTTC. It codes for CASSPRTGFRYEQFF.

The chain carries TRBV15 and TRBJ2-1; a weak D match, TRBD2 (6 bases). The CDR3 consists of 12 residues. Trimming took off 9 bases at V and 6 bases at J, with 12 bases between the two ends. Germline-derived CDR1 and CDR2 are LNHNV and YYDKDF (reference sequence). In DNA, the CDR3 is TGTGCCACGGGGGGTGTAGGCAATGAGCAGTTCTTC. Translated, it gives CATGGVGNEQFF.

Ten or more counts support this clonotype. The chain carries TRBV6-5 and TRBJ1-1; D may be TRBD1 (5 bases). Per germline, CDR1 MNHEY and CDR2 SVGAGI. Trimming removed 0 bases at V and 3 bases at J, with 8 bases between. The CDR3 runs to 14 residues. Here the CDR3 reads CASSYSVGDTEAFF. CDR3 in DNA: TGTGCCAGCAGTTACTCTGTGGGGGACACTGAAGCTTTCTTT.

The chain employs TRBV11-2 and TRBJ2-2, with D tentatively TRBD1 or TRBD2 (5 bases each). Trimming shortened V by 5 bases and J by 2 bases, and 18 bases separated the two germline ends. Germline V CDR1 and CDR2: SGHAT, FQNNGV. The CDR3 has 17 amino acids. The CDR3 here is CASSRTTGTGNTGELFF. Written as DNA, the CDR3 is TGTGCCAGCAGCCGTACCACTGGGACGGGAAACACCGGGGAGCTGTTTTTT.

This clonotype was observed a handful of times. The chain employs TRBV6-1 and TRBJ2-7, with a possible D match to TRBD1 (6 bases). CDR3 length: 14 residues. Germline assignment: CDR1 MNHNS and CDR2 SASEGT. The V gene lost 2 bases and the J gene lost 2 bases, with 10 bases spanning the gap. The CDR3 DNA is TGTGCCAGCAGTGAATCGGACAGAACCTACGAGCAGTACTTC. Translation: CASSESDRTYEQYF.

The chain links TRBV10-3 to TRBJ2-7; D not certain. Germline CDR1 ENHRY, CDR2 SYGVKD. The CDR3 runs 16 residues. V was pared by 6 bases and J by 3 bases, with 21 bases between. The CDR3, as DNA: TGTGCCATCAGCCTGAAAGACACGTCGTCAGGCTACGAGCAGTACTTC. Amino acids: CAISLKDTSSGYEQYF.

This clonotype was detected only once. This chain joins TRBV7-2 and TRBJ1-1; D unresolved. Trimming removed 5 bases at V and 3 bases at J, with 7 bases between. Germline V lookup: CDR1 SGHTA, CDR2 FQGNSA. The CDR3 sequence is 12 residues long. CDR3 sequence reads: CASSLQHTEAFF. CDR3 coding DNA: TGTGCCAGCAGCCTACAACACACTGAAGCTTTCTTT.

At least ten counts were recorded for this clonotype. The chain couples TRBV6-6 to TRBJ1-6; possible D gene TRBD1, 6 bases. Germline lookup yields CDR1 MNHNY and CDR2 SVGAGI (reference sequence). Trimming removed 3 bases from V and 4 bases from J, with 10 bases in between. CDR3 size: 15 residues. CDR3 in DNA: TGTGCCAGCAGTTATCTCGGACAGTATAATTCACCCCTCCACTTT. Encoded protein: CASSYLGQYNSPLHF.

The V and J genes are TRBV9 and TRBJ2-2, with TRBD1 as a possible D gene (6 bases). Germline assignment: CDR1 SGDLS and CDR2 YYNGEE. V was shortened by 5 bases and J by 8 bases, with 10 bases between the two germline ends. The CDR3 is 12 residues long. For the CDR3, the DNA is TGTGCCAGCAGTCATGGACAGGGGGAGCTGTTTTTT. Translation gives CASSHGQGELFF. The full variable domain, its missing parts supplied by reference TRBV9 and TRBJ2-2, is DSGVTQTPKHLITATGQRVTLRCSPRSGDLSVYWYQQSLDQGLQFLIQYYNGEERAKGNILERFSAQQFPDLHSELNLSSLELGDSALYFCASSHGQGELFFGEGSRLTVL.

This clonotype was seen once. The chain recombines TRBV19 with TRBJ1-2; D is unresolved. Between the trimmed V and J ends, which lost 1 base and 0 bases, there was a span of 12 bases. The CDR3 is made up of 16 amino acids. Germline assignment: CDR1 LNHDA and CDR2 SQIVND (reference sequence). CDR3 sequence (DNA): TGTGCCAGTAGTATAGCCGCAACGAACTCTAACTATGGCTACACCTTC. Its protein is CASSIAATNSNYGYTF.

The genes are TRBV14 and TRBJ2-7, with 7 bases aligning to TRBD1. Germline V lookup: CDR1 SGHDN, CDR2 FVKESK. J was trimmed by 3 bases and V by 4 bases; bases with no gene match: 12. There are 16 residues in the CDR3. CDR3: CASSPSRWTGHYEQYF. The DNA for the CDR3 is TGTGCCAGCAGCCCGAGCAGGTGGACAGGCCACTACGAGCAGTACTTC.

This clonotype has a count of ten or more. The rearrangement links TRBV20-1 to TRBJ2-1; 8 bases are shared with TRBD2. Germline loops: CDR1 DFQATT, CDR2 SNEGSKA (reference sequence). The CDR3 contains 16 residues. Trimming at V came to 0 bases and at J to 6 bases, leaving 10 bases not matched to a gene. The CDR3 is CSARDAREGGANEQFF. The CDR3 DNA reads as TGCAGTGCTAGAGATGCCCGGGAGGGGGGGGCCAATGAGCAGTTCTTC.

The V gene is TRBV7-2, the J gene TRBJ1-1; TRBD1 is a possible D gene (6 bases). V lost 4 bases to trimming and J lost 4 bases, with 10 bases between them. Germline CDR1 and CDR2: SGHTA and FQGNSA. This CDR3 is built from 13 residues. Written as DNA, the CDR3 is TGTGCCAGCAGCTCCAAGGGGGGCACTGAAGCTTTCTTT. It is translated as CASSSKGGTEAFF.

Of note for this clonotype: A much larger clonotype is one base distant, so this may be a read error. The chain has TRBV7-9 and TRBJ2-3; 10 bases map to TRBD1. Germline CDR1 reads SEHNR; CDR2 reads FQNEAQ (reference sequence). This CDR3 is built from 18 residues. The CDR3 region is CASSRDRGNGLSTDTQCF. CDR3 in DNA: TGTGCCAGCAGCCGGGACAGGGGAAACGGACTTAGCACAGATACGCAGTGTTTT. The variable domain in full, with the rest retrieved from reference TRBV7-9 and TRBJ2-3, is DTGVSQNPRHKITKRGQNVTFRCDPISEHNRLYWYRQTLGQGPEFLTYFQNEAQLEKSRLLSDRFSAERPKGSFSTLEIQRTEQGDSAMYLCASSRDRGNGLSTDTQCFGPGTRLTVL.

Note on this clonotype: A read error may produce the germline difference seen at one junction end. The V and J genes are TRBV5-1 and TRBJ1-1; 7 bases match TRBD1. The CDR3 is 17 residues long. CDR1 is SGHRS and CDR2 is YFSETQ in the germline V gene. CDR3 in amino acids: CASSPSPTGRRGTEAFF. The CDR3 nucleotides are TGTGCCAGCAGCCCCTCCCCGACAGGGCGCAGGGGCACTGAAGCTTTCTTT.

This clonotype was seen ten or more times. The chain combines TRBV19 with TRBJ1-5; 12 nucleotides line up with TRBD1. V lost 8 bases, J lost 7 bases, and 18 bases stayed unmatched. CDR1 is LNHDA and CDR2 is SQIVND in the germline V gene (reference sequence). The length of the CDR3 is 18 residues. The CDR3 reads CASRNNLGDRGRRQPQHF. In DNA form, the CDR3 reads TGTGCCAGTCGAAACAACTTAGGGGACAGGGGGCGCAGGCAGCCCCAGCATTTT.

This clonotype appeared a few times. The chain couples TRBV2 to TRBJ2-3; 13 bases agree with TRBD2. This CDR3 comprises 17 residues. The germline CDR1 and CDR2 sequences are SNHLY and FYNNEI. V gave up 6 bases and J gave up 2 bases; unmatched junction bases: 8. The CDR3 DNA reads as TGTGCCAGCAGCGATGGGACTAGCGGGGATATCACAGATACGCAGTATTTT. Amino acid sequence: CASSDGTSGDITDTQYF.

V gene TRBV7-3 combines with J gene TRBJ2-2, with a possible D match to TRBD1 (5 bases). CDR3 length: 13 residues. Germline V CDR1 and CDR2: SGHTA, FQGTGA. V lost 7 bases and J 6 bases, leaving 12 bases between the germline ends. The CDR3 nucleotides are TGTGCCAGCAACCCGAGCAGGGCCGGGGAGCTGTTTTTT. Its translation: CASNPSRAGELFF. Variable domain in full (rest from reference TRBV7-3 and TRBJ2-2): GAGVSQTPSNKVTEKGKYVELRCDPISGHTALYWYRQSLGQGPEFLIYFQGTGAADDSGLPNDRFFAVRPEGSVSTLKIQRTERGDSAVYLCASNPSRAGELFFGEGSRLTVL.

This clonotype showed up many times. The chain combines TRBV9 with TRBJ1-3; TRBD1 matches at 10 bases. CDR3 length: 16 residues. J lost 6 bases, V lost 3 bases, and 9 bases had no gene match. Germline loops: CDR1 SGDLS, CDR2 YYNGEE. The CDR3 DNA sequence: TGTGCCAGCAGCGGAGGGGGGACAGGGGTATCAAACACCATATATTTT. Protein: CASSGGGTGVSNTIYF.

V usage is TRBV6-2 or TRBV6-3 and J usage is TRBJ1-1; D unresolved. The CDR3 is 13 amino acids. The V end lost 6 bases, the J end lost 4 bases, and 12 bases lay between the germline ends. Germline V lookup: CDR1 MNHEY, CDR2 SVGEGT. The CDR3: CASSQIIVTEAFF. The CDR3 DNA follows: TGTGCCAGCAGCCAGATTATTGTCACTGAAGCTTTCTTT.

The chain has TRBV29-1 and TRBJ1-2, with D perhaps TRBD1 (5 bases). Germline CDR1 reads SQVTM; CDR2 reads ANQGSEA. V lost 3 bases to trimming and J lost 8 bases, with 19 bases between them. CDR3 size: 14 residues. CDR3 sequence: CSVEAFGDEWGYTF. The CDR3 region has the DNA TGCAGCGTTGAGGCCTTCGGGGACGAGTGGGGCTACACCTTC.

The chain links TRBV7-2 to TRBJ2-5; unclear D gene. V gave up 2 bases and J gave up 5 bases, with 3 bases separating them. The CDR3 is 11 amino acids. Germline loops: CDR1 SGHTA, CDR2 FQGNSA. CDR3 sequence (DNA): TGTGCCAGCAGCTTACCCGAGACCCAGTACTTC. It codes for CASSLPETQYF. Drawing the rest from reference TRBV7-2 and TRBJ2-5, the complete variable domain is GAGVSQSPSNKVTEKGKDVELRCDPISGHTALYWYRQSLGQGLEFLIYFQGNSAPDKSGLPSDRFSAERTGGSVSTLTIQRTQQEDSAVYLCASSLPETQYFGPGTRLLVL.